A selection of T cell receptor beta chains follows, all from one sample in a study of blood T cell repertoires in COVID-19. Data came from immunoSEQ multiplex PCR; TCRdb stores just in-frame clones and leaves some out. The table includes 150,000 to 200,000 clones, around 85% detected once. The sequencing input was peripheral blood. These receptors originate from a man aged 55 to 70 with acute or convalescent COVID-19. The CDR3 runs from the conserved cysteine through the conserved F or W. Each record gives: clone size, D gene, V gene, CDR3 protein. The D gene is left open where the match is weak. Where a row states a size, it is once, few, many or the class of an expanded clone; other rows omit it.

size: -
D: -
V: TRBV28
CDR3: CASKTRGGSTEAFF

size: -
D: -
V: TRBV5-1
CDR3: CASSFTGIYGYTF

size: -
D: TRBD1
V: TRBV9
CDR3: CASSPTGWLYNEQFF

size: -
D: -
V: TRBV12-1
CDR3: CASSLRGTSYEQYF

size: -
D: -
V: TRBV19
CDR3: CASSIEAGEAFF

size: -
D: -
V: TRBV28
CDR3: CASSLLREGGYTF

size: -
D: -
V: TRBV15
CDR3: CATSRDRGREYVYEQYF

size: -
D: -
V: TRBV30
CDR3: CAWNIGDSPLHF

size: -
D: TRBD1
V: TRBV10-3
CDR3: CAIRGQGARETQYF

size: -
D: TRBD1
V: TRBV5-1
CDR3: CASSLQGANSPLHF

size: -
D: TRBD1
V: TRBV7-9
CDR3: CASSLNRGDYEQYF

size: -
D: -
V: TRBV28
CDR3: CASSRGGPGQPQHF

size: -
D: TRBD2
V: TRBV28
CDR3: CASSSPPGRETDTQYF

size: -
D: -
V: TRBV5-1
CDR3: CASSSLTPTNEKLFF

size: -
D: TRBD2
V: TRBV5-1
CDR3: CASSSGDSGSRNIQYF

size: -
D: -
V: TRBV5-1
CDR3: CASTQGAVNTEAFF

size: -
D: -
V: TRBV7-3
CDR3: CASSLNSATGDYTF

size: -
D: -
V: TRBV7-9
CDR3: CASSRGNQETQYF

size: -
D: TRBD1
V: TRBV27
CDR3: CASSLNRGLGGYTF

size: -
D: TRBD1
V: TRBV29-1
CDR3: CSVEGGGDSGNTIYF

size: -
D: -
V: TRBV2
CDR3: CASSGETYEQYF

size: -
D: -
V: TRBV20-1
CDR3: CSALTRDEQFF

size: -
D: -
V: TRBV28
CDR3: CASSLEVRFGNTIYF

size: once
D: -
V: TRBV20-1
CDR3: CSASDRRGGTEAFF

size: -
D: -
V: TRBV2
CDR3: CASSGQPHEKLFF

size: -
D: TRBD1
V: TRBV5-1
CDR3: CASSQTGSGNTIYF

size: -
D: -
V: TRBV19
CDR3: CASTKSAYNEQFF

size: -
D: TRBD2
V: TRBV29-1
CDR3: CSVGLRLAGDNEQFF

size: few
D: TRBD1
V: TRBV5-1
CDR3: CASSLGTGQETQYF

size: -
D: -
V: TRBV24-1
CDR3: CATSDLYSNQPQHF

size: -
D: -
V: TRBV6-5
CDR3: CASRWQTGELFF

size: -
D: TRBD1
V: TRBV3-1/TRBV3-2
CDR3: CASSPEGQVNSPLHF

size: -
D: -
V: TRBV3-1/TRBV3-2
CDR3: CASSQGWLTDTQYF

size: -
D: TRBD1
V: TRBV6-9
CDR3: CASSYSLQGGQPQHF

size: -
D: TRBD2
V: TRBV24-1
CDR3: CATSGTRSNNEQFF

size: -
D: TRBD2
V: TRBV5-1
CDR3: CASSLVILLAGSGANVLTF

size: -
D: -
V: TRBV7-2
CDR3: CASSQSSVEYYEQYF

size: -
D: -
V: TRBV2
CDR3: CASRIEVNTEAFF

size: few
D: -
V: TRBV5-1
CDR3: CASSLGAYRVENTEAFF

size: -
D: -
V: TRBV5-1
CDR3: CASSLGTATMNTEAFF

size: -
D: TRBD2
V: TRBV5-5
CDR3: CASSFGLAGTGELFF

size: -
D: TRBD2
V: TRBV4-1
CDR3: CASSQEALGLAPSEDTQYF

size: -
D: -
V: TRBV7-9
CDR3: CASSLDRVGNQPQHF

size: -
D: -
V: TRBV3-1/TRBV3-2
CDR3: CASSQASGRGDYNEQFF

size: -
D: -
V: TRBV6-1
CDR3: CASSEAAARAEQYF

size: -
D: -
V: TRBV3-1/TRBV3-2
CDR3: CASSQAYGYTF

size: -
D: -
V: TRBV30
CDR3: CAWQAGRNSPLHF

size: -
D: -
V: TRBV27
CDR3: CASSFWGKGTGELFF

size: -
D: -
V: TRBV19
CDR3: CASSIDSQETQYF

size: -
D: -
V: TRBV15
CDR3: CATQTGLTNQPQHF

size: -
D: -
V: TRBV6-1
CDR3: CASSEPAARGFVTEAFF

size: many
D: -
V: TRBV4-1
CDR3: CASSRLGLSGNTIYF